Described below is a single T cell receptor (beta chain) sequence and its context. CDR1 SGHDT and CDR2 YYEEEE come from the germline V gene. The CDR3 is 15 amino acids. J lost 4 bases, V lost 4 bases, and 9 bases had no gene match. In the source study's methods: Amplification with reference gene primers provided the estimates of nucleated cell counts. The assay was immunoSEQ multiplex PCR, and TCRdb's table has in-frame clones only and misses some. The V and J calls and clone size were taken over from that table, and D and trimming were inferred from the DNA. The table lists over 400,000 clones, 85% to 90% of them singletons, with less than 9% in the top ten. Followed over time, Seattle patients had been enrolled while infection was active. The data derive from a study of blood T cell repertoires in COVID-19. Looking at the study overall: The United States, Italy and Spain provided the acute and convalescent COVID-19 samples.

Specimen: peripheral blood. The J gene is TRBJ1-2, the V gene TRBV5-6; 8 bases match TRBD1. This TCR was sampled from a woman aged 50 to 65 with COVID-19, enrolled during active disease. The CDR3 reads CASSEQGVDFYGYTF. The CDR3 DNA is TGTGCCAGCAGCGAACAGGGGGTCGACTTCTATGGCTACACCTTC.